This T cell receptor (beta chain) is from a study of T cell responses to AZD1222 COVID-19 vaccine. CDR1 is MDHEN, CDR2 SYDVKM, per germline. The CDR3 consists of 13 residues. The V end was cut by 5 bases, the J end by 2 bases, with 10 bases between. The data were produced by immunoSEQ multiplex PCR, yet TCRdb's version contains in-frame clones alone and is incomplete. Here the sample spans about 120,000 clones, roughly nine tenths being singletons. Broader study findings: After the peak T cell response, and only then, were repertoires sampled. Seropositivity was recorded at baseline in only six AZD1222 recipients. White British ancestry dominated among donors, who included more females, and clonal diversity was possibly underestimated.

A word on this clone: Its antigen remains unknown.

The chain combines TRBV28 with TRBJ2-7; D gene unclear. The sequence derives from an adult in good health. The sequences come from peripheral blood, collected on day 0 of AZD1222 vaccination. The CDR3 DNA reads as TGTGCCAGCAGTACGCAGAATCCCTACGAGCAGTACTTC. Amino acid sequence: CASSTQNPYEQYF.